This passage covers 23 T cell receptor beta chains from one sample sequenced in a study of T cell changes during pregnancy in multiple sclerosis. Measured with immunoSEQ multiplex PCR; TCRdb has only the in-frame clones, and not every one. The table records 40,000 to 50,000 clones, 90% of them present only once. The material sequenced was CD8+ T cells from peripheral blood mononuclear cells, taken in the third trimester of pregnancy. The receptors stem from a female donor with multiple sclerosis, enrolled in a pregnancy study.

CDR3 amino acids: CASSLGLTDTQYF. CDR3 DNA: TGTGCCAGCAGTCTTGGACTTACAGATACGCAGTATTTT. The chain is built from TRBV28 and TRBJ2-3, with D perhaps TRBD2 (5 bases). CDR1 is MDHEN and CDR2 is SYDVKM in the germline V gene. This CDR3 is built from 13 residues. Trimming took 5 bases from V and 3 from J, leaving 9 bases between them.

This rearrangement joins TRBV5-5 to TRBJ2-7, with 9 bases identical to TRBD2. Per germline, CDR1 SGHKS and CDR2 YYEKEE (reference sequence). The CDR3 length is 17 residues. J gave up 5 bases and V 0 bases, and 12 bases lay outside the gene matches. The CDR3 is CASSLAGSGSIYHEQYF. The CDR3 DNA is TGTGCCAGCAGCTTGGCCGGTAGCGGGAGTATCTACCACGAGCAGTACTTC.

CDR3 nucleotides: TGTGCCAGTAGTATCAGGGGGCTCAATGGCTACACCTTC. It yields the protein CASSIRGLNGYTF. The V and J genes are TRBV19 and TRBJ1-2; 8 nucleotides line up with TRBD1. CDR3 length: 13 amino acids. The junction had 3 bases not matched to a gene; V was cut back by 3 bases and J by 6 bases. Germline V gives CDR1 LNHDA, CDR2 SQIVND (reference sequence).

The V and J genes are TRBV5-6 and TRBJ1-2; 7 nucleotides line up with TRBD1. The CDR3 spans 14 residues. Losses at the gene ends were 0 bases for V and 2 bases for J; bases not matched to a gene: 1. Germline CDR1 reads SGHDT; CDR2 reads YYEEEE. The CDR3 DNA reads TGTGCCAGCAGCTTGGGACAGGGAAACTATGGCTACACCTTC. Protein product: CASSLGQGNYGYTF. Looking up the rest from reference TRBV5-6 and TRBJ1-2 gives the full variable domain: DAGVTQSPTHLIKTRGQQVTLRCSPKSGHDTVSWYQQALGQGPQFIFQYYEEEERQRGNFPDRFSGHQFPNYSSELNVNALLLGDSALYLCASSLGQGNYGYTFGSGTRLTVV.

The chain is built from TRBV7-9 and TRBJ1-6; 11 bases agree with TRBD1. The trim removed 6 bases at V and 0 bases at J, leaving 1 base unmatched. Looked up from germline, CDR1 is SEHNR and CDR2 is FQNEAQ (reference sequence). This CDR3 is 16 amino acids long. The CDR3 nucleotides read TGTGCCAGCAGAGGACAGGGGGCCTCCTATAATTCACCCCTCCACTTT. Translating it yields CASRGQGASYNSPLHF.

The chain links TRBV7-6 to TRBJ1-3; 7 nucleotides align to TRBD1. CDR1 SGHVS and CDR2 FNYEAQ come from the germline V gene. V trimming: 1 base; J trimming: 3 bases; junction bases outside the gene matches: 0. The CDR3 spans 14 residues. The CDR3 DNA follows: TGTGCCAGCAGCTTAGGACAGGGTGGAAACACCATATATTTT. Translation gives CASSLGQGGNTIYF.

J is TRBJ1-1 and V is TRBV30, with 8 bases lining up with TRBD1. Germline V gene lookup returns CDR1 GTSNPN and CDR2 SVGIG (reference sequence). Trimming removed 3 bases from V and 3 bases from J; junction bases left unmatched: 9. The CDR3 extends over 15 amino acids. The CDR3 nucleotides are TGTGCCTGGAGCGGATACGCGGACAGGGACACTGAAGCTTTCTTT. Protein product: CAWSGYADRDTEAFF.

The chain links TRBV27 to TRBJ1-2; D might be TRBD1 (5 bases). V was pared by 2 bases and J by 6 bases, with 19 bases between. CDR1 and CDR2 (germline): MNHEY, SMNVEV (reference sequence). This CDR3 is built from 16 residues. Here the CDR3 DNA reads TGTGCCAGCAGTTTAAAGGATACAGGTTATCAGCATGGCTACACCTTC. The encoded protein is CASSLKDTGYQHGYTF.

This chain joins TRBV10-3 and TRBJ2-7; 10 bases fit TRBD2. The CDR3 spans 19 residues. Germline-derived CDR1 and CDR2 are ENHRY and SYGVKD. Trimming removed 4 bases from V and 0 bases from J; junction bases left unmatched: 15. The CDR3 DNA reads TGTGCCATCAGTGGGGGAGGGCCAACTAGCGGGACCATCTCCTACGAGCAGTACTTC. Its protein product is CAISGGGPTSGTISYEQYF.

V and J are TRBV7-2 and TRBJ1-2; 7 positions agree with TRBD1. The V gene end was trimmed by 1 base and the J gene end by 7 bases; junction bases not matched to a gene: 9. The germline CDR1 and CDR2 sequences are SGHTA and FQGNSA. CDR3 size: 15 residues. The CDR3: CASSLVTGDLGGYTF. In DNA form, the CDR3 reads TGTGCCAGCAGCTTAGTAACAGGGGATCTTGGTGGCTACACCTTC.

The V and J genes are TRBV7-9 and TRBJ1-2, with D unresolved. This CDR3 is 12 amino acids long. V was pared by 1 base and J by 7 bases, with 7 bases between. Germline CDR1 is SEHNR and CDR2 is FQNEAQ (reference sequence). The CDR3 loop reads CASSLGSSGYTF. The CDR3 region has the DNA TGTGCCAGCAGCTTAGGCAGTTCTGGCTACACCTTC.

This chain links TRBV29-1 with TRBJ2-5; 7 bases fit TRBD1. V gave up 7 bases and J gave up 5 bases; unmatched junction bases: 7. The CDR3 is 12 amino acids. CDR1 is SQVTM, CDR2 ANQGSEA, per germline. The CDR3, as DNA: TGCAGCGCCATGACAGGGTTTGAGACCCAGTACTTC. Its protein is CSAMTGFETQYF.

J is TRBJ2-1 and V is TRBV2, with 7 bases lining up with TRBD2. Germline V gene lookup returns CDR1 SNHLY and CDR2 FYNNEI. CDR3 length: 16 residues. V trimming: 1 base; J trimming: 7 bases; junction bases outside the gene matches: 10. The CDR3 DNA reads TGTGCCAGCAGTGAAGGCCCGGGAGGCGCGGTGAATGAGCAGTTCTTC. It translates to CASSEGPGGAVNEQFF. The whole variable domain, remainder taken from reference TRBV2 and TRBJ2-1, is EPEVTQTPSHQVTQMGQEVILRCVPISNHLYFYWYRQILGQKVEFLVSFYNNEISEKSEIFDDQFSVERPDGSNFTLKIRSTKLEDSAMYFCASSEGPGGAVNEQFFGPGTRLTVL.

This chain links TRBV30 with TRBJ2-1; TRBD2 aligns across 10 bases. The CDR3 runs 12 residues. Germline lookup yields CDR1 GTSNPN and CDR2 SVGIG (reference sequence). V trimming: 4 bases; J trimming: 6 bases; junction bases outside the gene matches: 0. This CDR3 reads CAWTSGSNEQFF. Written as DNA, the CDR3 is TGTGCCTGGACTAGCGGGAGCAATGAGCAGTTCTTC.

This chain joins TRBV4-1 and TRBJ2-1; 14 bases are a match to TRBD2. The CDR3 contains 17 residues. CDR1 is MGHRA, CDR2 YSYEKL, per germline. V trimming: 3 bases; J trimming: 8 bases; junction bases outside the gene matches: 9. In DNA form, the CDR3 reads TGCGCCAGCAGCCACTCAGCGACTAGCGGGGGGGCGGATGAGCAGTTCTTC. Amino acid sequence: CASSHSATSGGADEQFF.

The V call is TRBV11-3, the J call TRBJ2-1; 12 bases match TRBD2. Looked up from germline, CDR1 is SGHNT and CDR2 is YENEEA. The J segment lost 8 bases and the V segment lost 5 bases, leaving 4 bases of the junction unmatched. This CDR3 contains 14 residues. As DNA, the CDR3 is TGTGCCAGCAGCCCTAGCGGGGGGGCCCATGAGCAGTTCTTC. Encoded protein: CASSPSGGAHEQFF.

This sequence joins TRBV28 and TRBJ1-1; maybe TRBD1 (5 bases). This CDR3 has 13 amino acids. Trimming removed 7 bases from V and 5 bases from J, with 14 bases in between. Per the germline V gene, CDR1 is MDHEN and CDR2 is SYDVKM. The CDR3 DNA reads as TGTGCCAGCAAGCGGGGGGATTGGACTGAAGCTTTCTTT. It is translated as CASKRGDWTEAFF.

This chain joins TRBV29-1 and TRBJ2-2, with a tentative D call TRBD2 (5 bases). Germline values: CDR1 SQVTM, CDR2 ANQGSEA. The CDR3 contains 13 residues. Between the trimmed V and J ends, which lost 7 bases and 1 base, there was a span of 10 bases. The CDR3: CSALGLNTGELFF. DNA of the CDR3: TGCAGCGCCCTAGGACTGAACACCGGGGAGCTGTTTTTT.

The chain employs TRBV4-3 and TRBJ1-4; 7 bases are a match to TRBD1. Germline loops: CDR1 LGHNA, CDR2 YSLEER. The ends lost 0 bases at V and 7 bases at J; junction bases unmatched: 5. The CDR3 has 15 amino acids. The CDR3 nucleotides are TGCGCCAGCAGCCAAGATAGGGGGCTTGGTGAAAAACTGTTTTTT. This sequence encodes CASSQDRGLGEKLFF.

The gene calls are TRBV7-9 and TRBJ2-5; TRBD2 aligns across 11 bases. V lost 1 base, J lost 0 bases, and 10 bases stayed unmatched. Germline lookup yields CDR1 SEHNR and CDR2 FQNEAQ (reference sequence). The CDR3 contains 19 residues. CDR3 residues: CASSLGGGLAEFNQETQYF. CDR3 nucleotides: TGTGCCAGCAGCTTAGGCGGGGGACTAGCGGAGTTTAACCAAGAGACCCAGTACTTC.

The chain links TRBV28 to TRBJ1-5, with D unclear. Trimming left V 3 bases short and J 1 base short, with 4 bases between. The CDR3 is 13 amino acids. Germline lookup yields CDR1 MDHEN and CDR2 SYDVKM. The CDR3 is CASSFSSNQPQHF. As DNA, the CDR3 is TGTGCCAGCAGTTTCTCCAGCAATCAGCCCCAGCATTTT.

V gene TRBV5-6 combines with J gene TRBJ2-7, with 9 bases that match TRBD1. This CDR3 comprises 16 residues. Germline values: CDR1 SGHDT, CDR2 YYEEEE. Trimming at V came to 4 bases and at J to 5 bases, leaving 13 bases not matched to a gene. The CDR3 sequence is CASSMDGQGRVDEQYF. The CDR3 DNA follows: TGTGCCAGCAGCATGGACGGACAGGGGAGAGTGGACGAGCAGTACTTC.

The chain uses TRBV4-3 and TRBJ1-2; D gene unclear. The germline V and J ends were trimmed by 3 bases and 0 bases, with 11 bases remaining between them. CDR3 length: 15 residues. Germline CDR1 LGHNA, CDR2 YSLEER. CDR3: CASSQENAANYGYTF. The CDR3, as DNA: TGCGCCAGCAGCCAGGAAAATGCGGCTAACTATGGCTACACCTTC.